The 12 T cell receptor beta chains reported below all come from one sample, sequenced in a study of cytomegalovirus exposure and HLA in healthy donors. The PCR was carried out with 60 Vbeta primers and 13 Jbeta primers. Some clones are missing from TCRdb's copy, which holds only in-frame ones; the method was immunoSEQ multiplex PCR. The profile covers about 190,000 clones, with 9.5% to 15% appearing a single time and 7.8% taken by the ten largest. Sequences were obtained from PBMCs. These receptor sequences come from a man between 45 and 60 years old in good health and CMV-seropositive.

The chain is built from TRBV6-6 and TRBJ1-2; 8 positions agree with TRBD1. CDR3 length: 15 residues. The V and J ends lost 0 bases and 5 bases, in that order; junction bases with no gene match: 5. Germline assignment: CDR1 MNHNY and CDR2 SVGAGI (reference sequence). The CDR3: CASSYSDRGGYGYTF. The CDR3 DNA reads as TGTGCCAGCAGTTACTCTGACAGGGGTGGTTATGGCTACACCTTC.

The V gene is TRBV4-3, the J gene TRBJ2-3; TRBD2 matches 12 bases. Germline V gene data show CDR1 as LGHNA and CDR2 as YSLEER. This CDR3 region has 19 residues. With V trimmed by 0 bases and J by 3 bases, 10 bases remained unmatched. CDR3 coding DNA: TGCGCCAGCAGCCAAGATTGGGCTAGCGGGGGGGCCGCGACAGATACGCAGTATTTT. Amino acids: CASSQDWASGGAATDTQYF.

This clone was picked up a small number of times. The V call is TRBV5-1, the J call TRBJ1-2; perhaps TRBD1 as D (5 bases). The germline V gene encodes CDR1 SGHRS and CDR2 YFSETQ. Trimming stripped 0 bases from V and 8 bases from J, with 14 bases between. The CDR3 length is 14 residues. CDR3 residues: CASSLETAGAGYTF. The CDR3 DNA reads TGCGCCAGCAGCTTGGAGACAGCTGGTGCCGGCTACACCTTC.

The chain employs TRBV28 and TRBJ2-2; 10 nucleotides align to TRBD2. CDR1 and CDR2 from the germline V gene are MDHEN and SYDVKM. V was clipped by 7 bases and J by 2 bases; unmatched bases: 7. This CDR3 has 16 residues. CDR3 region: CASTVSGGLNTGELFF. The CDR3 nucleotides are TGTGCCAGCACCGTTAGCGGGGGGCTTAACACCGGGGAGCTGTTTTTT.

The chain links TRBV28 to TRBJ1-2, with D unclear. V shed 2 bases and J shed 0 bases, with 13 bases lying between them. The CDR3 has 16 amino acids. In germline, CDR1 is MDHEN, CDR2 SYDVKM. The CDR3 spells CASSLDGGLPNYGYTF. In DNA, the CDR3 is TGTGCCAGCAGTTTAGATGGAGGGCTCCCTAACTATGGCTACACCTTC.

This clone occurred a few times. V is TRBV25-1 and J is TRBJ1-1; a possible D gene is TRBD1 (6 bases). V lost 1 base, J lost 1 base, and 13 bases lay in between. Germline V gives CDR1 MGHDK, CDR2 SYGVNS. This CDR3 is 16 amino acids long. Here the CDR3 DNA reads TGTGCCAGCAGTGAATTTGGGGGCGTTGGGAACACTGAAGCTTTCTTT. This translates into CASSEFGGVGNTEAFF.

This clone was detected a few times. The chain has TRBV29-1 and TRBJ2-3; 13 bases map to TRBD2. The CDR3 runs 14 residues. Germline values: CDR1 SQVTM, CDR2 ANQGSEA. V gave up 7 bases and J gave up 4 bases; unmatched junction bases: 5. The CDR3 protein is CSEQLAGGADTQYF. The CDR3 bases are TGCAGCGAGCAACTAGCGGGGGGGGCAGATACGCAGTATTTT.

This chain links TRBV7-2 with TRBJ1-1; 7 nucleotides match TRBD1. Germline lookup yields CDR1 SGHTA and CDR2 FQGNSA. V lost 0 bases, J lost 1 base, and 2 bases stayed unmatched. The CDR3 has 15 residues. The CDR3 DNA reads as TGTGCCAGCAGCTTAGCACAGGGGAGGAACACTGAAGCTTTCTTT. This translates into CASSLAQGRNTEAFF.

The chain couples TRBV9 to TRBJ2-7, with 12 bases identical to TRBD1. This CDR3 has 14 residues. With 4 bases clipped from V and 5 bases from J, the junction kept 4 bases outside the gene matches. Looked up from germline, CDR1 is SGDLS and CDR2 is YYNGEE. CDR3 in DNA: TGTGCCAGCAGCCCTCGGGACAGGGGGCACGAGCAGTACTTC. Its translation: CASSPRDRGHEQYF.

This clone showed up just a few times. The V and J genes are TRBV5-4 and TRBJ2-1; the match to TRBD2 covers 13 bases. This CDR3 region has 14 residues. Trimming removed 3 bases from V and 9 bases from J; junction bases left unmatched: 3. CDR1 and CDR2 (germline): SGHNT, YYREEE (reference sequence). CDR3 in DNA: TGTGCCAGCAGCTGGGGACTAGCGGGGATTGAGCAGTTCTTC. This translates into CASSWGLAGIEQFF.

This clone was counted only a few times. The chain's CDR3 is CASSFRPTGGLYNEQFF. In DNA form, the CDR3 reads TGCGCCAGCAGCTTTAGACCGACAGGGGGCTTATACAATGAGCAGTTCTTC. V gene TRBV5-1 combines with J gene TRBJ2-1, with 10 bases lining up with TRBD1. The CDR3 runs to 17 residues. The V and J ends lost 2 bases and 4 bases, in that order; junction bases with no gene match: 9. Germline CDR1 and CDR2: SGHRS and YFSETQ.

The table lists this clone with a few counts. The rearrangement links TRBV5-5 to TRBJ1-5; TRBD1 matches 9 bases. The CDR3 covers 16 residues. Germline CDR1 is SGHKS and CDR2 is YYEKEE (reference sequence). The V gene end was trimmed by 4 bases and the J gene end by 4 bases; junction bases not matched to a gene: 9. CDR3 DNA: TGTGCCAGCAGCCCGGGACAGGGAGGCGGAAATCAGCCCCAGCATTTT. As protein: CASSPGQGGGNQPQHF.